Below, 7 T cell receptor beta chains from the same sample are listed, as sequenced in a study of T cell responses to AZD1222 COVID-19 vaccine. Only in-frame clones appear in the TCRdb table, and some are missing; sequencing was by immunoSEQ multiplex PCR. Here the sample spans fewer than 150,000 clones, 87% being singletons. The material sequenced was peripheral blood, taken on day 0 of AZD1222 vaccination. Source of these receptors: an adult in good health.

The chain uses TRBV19 and TRBJ2-3, with D possibly TRBD2 on 5 matching bases. Trimming left V 5 bases short and J 0 bases short, with 21 bases between. The CDR3 runs 18 residues. Germline CDR1 and CDR2: LNHDA and SQIVND (reference sequence). The CDR3 reads CASSSNPDLPSSTDTQYF. The CDR3 DNA reads as TGTGCCAGTAGTTCAAATCCGGACTTACCATCTAGCACAGATACGCAGTATTTT. The full variable domain, in which reference TRBV19 and TRBJ2-3 provide the parts outside the CDR3, is DGGITQSPKYLFRKEGQNVTLSCEQNLNHDAMYWYRQDPGQGLRLIYYSQIVNDFQKGDIAEGYSVSREKKESFPLTVTSAQKNPTAFYLCASSSNPDLPSSTDTQYFGPGTRLTVL.

The chain joins TRBV28 to TRBJ2-3, with TRBD1 as a possible D gene (6 bases). The germline V and J ends were trimmed by 5 bases and 1 base, with 19 bases remaining between them. The length of the CDR3 is 17 residues. CDR1 MDHEN and CDR2 SYDVKM come from the germline V gene. This chain's CDR3 is CASSAWGTKWGTDTQYF. As DNA, the CDR3 is TGTGCCAGCAGTGCCTGGGGGACAAAATGGGGCACAGATACGCAGTATTTT.

The chain couples TRBV19 to TRBJ1-2; 7 positions match TRBD1. The CDR3 totals 15 residues. CDR1 is LNHDA, CDR2 SQIVND, per germline (reference sequence). V lost 9 bases and J lost 5; bases outside the gene matches: 15. CDR3 sequence: CASQGGGQEWYGYTF. The CDR3, as DNA: TGTGCCAGCCAAGGTGGAGGACAGGAATGGTATGGCTACACCTTC.

This chain links TRBV10-1 with TRBJ1-1; D not resolved. This CDR3 has 13 amino acids. Between the trimmed V and J ends, which lost 6 bases and 1 base, there was a span of 9 bases. Germline V CDR1 and CDR2: WNHNN, SYGVQD (reference sequence). DNA of the CDR3: TGCGCCAGCAGCCCCAGATCGAACACTGAAGCTTTCTTT. Amino acid sequence: CASSPRSNTEAFF.

The chain combines TRBV11-2 with TRBJ1-2, with TRBD1 matching 7 bases. The CDR3 length is 15 residues. The germline CDR1 and CDR2 sequences are SGHAT and FQNNGV. V lost 6 bases and J lost 5; bases outside the gene matches: 12. CDR3 DNA sequence: TGTGCCAGCAGGAGCCTCCGGGACAGCGTTTATGGCTACACCTTC. This encodes CASRSLRDSVYGYTF.

This chain joins TRBV11-2 and TRBJ2-1; 12 nucleotides align to TRBD2. CDR1 and CDR2 (germline): SGHAT, FQNNGV. CDR3 length: 15 residues. After removal of 5 bases from V and 5 bases from J, the junction contained 4 bases not matched to a gene. The CDR3 spells CASSLLAGGNNEQFF. The CDR3 coding sequence is TGTGCCAGCAGCCTACTAGCGGGGGGAAACAATGAGCAGTTCTTC.

A single count supports this clone. The V call is TRBV21-1, the J call TRBJ2-5; the table assigns TRBD2, which was not confirmed against the DNA. TRBV21-1 is termed a pseudogene. The CDR3 length is 16 residues. The CDR3 region is CASSKPQGRGWATQYF. For the CDR3, the DNA is TGTGCCAGCAGCAAACCTCAGGGGAGGGGCTGGGCGACCCAGTACTTC.